The present TCR beta chain was sequenced within a study of OX40 agonist ivuxolimab in advanced cancers. Study information: Prior anti-PD-1, anti-PD-L1 or anti-CTLA-4 therapy was allowed; approximately 40% had some.

Germline CDR1 reads SGHNT; CDR2 reads YENEEA. The junction had 10 bases not matched to a gene; V was cut back by 5 bases and J by 5 bases. There are 15 residues in the CDR3. Assay used: immunoSEQ multiplex PCR; TCRdb lists only in-frame clones, some missing. The table lists tens of thousands of clones, about 80% of them singletons, with more than 3% in the top ten. Turning to this clone: Antigen specificity is unknown.

Findings of the study overall: Partial responders receiving 0.1-3.0 mg/kg showed among the lowest clonal expansion. Low normalized T-cell clonal expansion was additionally recorded for some nonresponders.

The rearrangement links TRBV11-3 to TRBJ2-5; 8 positions agree with TRBD2. The sequences come from CD4+ or CD8+ T cells sorted from blood, collected in a trial of the OX40 agonist ivuxolimab. This TCR came from an adult with an advanced solid tumor such as melanoma, head and neck, liver or kidney cancer. CDR3 in DNA: TGTGCCAGCAGCGTAGCGGGATCGGGAACGGAGACCCAGTACTTC. Its translation is CASSVAGSGTETQYF. The full variable domain, rest sourced from reference TRBV11-3 and TRBJ2-5, is EAGVVQSPRYKIIEKKQPVAFWCNPISGHNTLYWYLQNLGQGPELLIRYENEEAVDDSQLPKDRFSAERLKGVDSTLKIQPAELGDSAVYLCASSVAGSGTETQYFGPGTRLLVL.